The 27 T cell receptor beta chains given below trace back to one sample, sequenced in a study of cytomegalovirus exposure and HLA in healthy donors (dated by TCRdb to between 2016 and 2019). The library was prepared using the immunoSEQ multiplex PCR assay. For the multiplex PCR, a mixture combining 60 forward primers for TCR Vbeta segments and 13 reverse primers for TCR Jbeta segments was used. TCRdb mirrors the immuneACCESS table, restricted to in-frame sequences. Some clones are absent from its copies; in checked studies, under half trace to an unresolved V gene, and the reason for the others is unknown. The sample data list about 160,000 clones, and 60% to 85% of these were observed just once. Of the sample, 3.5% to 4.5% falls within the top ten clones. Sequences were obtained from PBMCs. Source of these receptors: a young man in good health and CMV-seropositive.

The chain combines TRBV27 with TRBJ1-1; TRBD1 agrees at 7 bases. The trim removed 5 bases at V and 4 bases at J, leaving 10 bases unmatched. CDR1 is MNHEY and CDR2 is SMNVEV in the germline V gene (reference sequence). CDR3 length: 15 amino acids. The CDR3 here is CASSKETGFVTEAFF. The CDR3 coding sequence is TGTGCCAGCAGTAAAGAGACAGGGTTTGTCACTGAAGCTTTCTTT.

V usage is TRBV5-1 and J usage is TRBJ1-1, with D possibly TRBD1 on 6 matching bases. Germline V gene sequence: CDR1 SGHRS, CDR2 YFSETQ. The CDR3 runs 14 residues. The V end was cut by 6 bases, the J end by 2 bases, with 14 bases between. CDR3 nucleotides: TGCGCCAGCACACAGGGCGGTATAAACACTGAAGCTTTCTTT. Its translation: CASTQGGINTEAFF.

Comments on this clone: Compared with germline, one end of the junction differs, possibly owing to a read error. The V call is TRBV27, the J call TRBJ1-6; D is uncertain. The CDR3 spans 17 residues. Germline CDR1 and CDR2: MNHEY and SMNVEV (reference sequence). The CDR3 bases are TGTGCCAGCGAAAATGCCCGTCAAAGCTCCTATAATTCCCCCCTCCACTTT. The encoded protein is CASENARQSSYNSPLHF.

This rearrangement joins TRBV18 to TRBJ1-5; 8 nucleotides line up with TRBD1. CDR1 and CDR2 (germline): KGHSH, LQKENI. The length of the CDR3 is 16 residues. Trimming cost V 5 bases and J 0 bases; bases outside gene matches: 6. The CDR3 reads CASSIGQGYSNQPQHF. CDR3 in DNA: TGTGCCAGCTCAATCGGACAGGGCTATAGCAATCAGCCCCAGCATTTT.

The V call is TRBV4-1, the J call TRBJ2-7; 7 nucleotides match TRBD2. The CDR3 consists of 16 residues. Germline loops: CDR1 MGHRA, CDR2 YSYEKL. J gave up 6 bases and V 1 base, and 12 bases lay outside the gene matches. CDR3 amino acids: CASSQGPAGDSSEQYF. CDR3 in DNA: TGCGCCAGCAGCCAAGGGCCGGCGGGGGATTCGAGCGAGCAGTACTTC.

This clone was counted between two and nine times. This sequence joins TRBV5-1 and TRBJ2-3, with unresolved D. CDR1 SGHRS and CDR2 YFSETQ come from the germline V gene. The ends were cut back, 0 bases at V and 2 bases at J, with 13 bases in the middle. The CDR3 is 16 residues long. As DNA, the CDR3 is TGCGCCAGCAGCTTGGGATTAACGACTTCCACAGATACGCAGTATTTT. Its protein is CASSLGLTTSTDTQYF.

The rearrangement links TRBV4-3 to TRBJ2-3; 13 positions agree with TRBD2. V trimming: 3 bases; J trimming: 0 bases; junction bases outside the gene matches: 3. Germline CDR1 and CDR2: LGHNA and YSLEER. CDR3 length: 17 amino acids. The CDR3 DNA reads TGCGCCAGCAGCCAGGGACTAGCGGGGTCTAGCACAGATACGCAGTATTTT. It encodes CASSQGLAGSSTDTQYF.

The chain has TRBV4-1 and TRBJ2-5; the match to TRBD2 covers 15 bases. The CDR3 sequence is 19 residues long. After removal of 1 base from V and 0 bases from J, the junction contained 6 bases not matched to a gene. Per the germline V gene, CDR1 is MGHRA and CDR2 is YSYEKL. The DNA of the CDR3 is TGCGCCAGCAGCCAAGTAGGACTAGCGGGGGGGGTGTACCAAGAGACCCAGTACTTC. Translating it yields CASSQVGLAGGVYQETQYF.

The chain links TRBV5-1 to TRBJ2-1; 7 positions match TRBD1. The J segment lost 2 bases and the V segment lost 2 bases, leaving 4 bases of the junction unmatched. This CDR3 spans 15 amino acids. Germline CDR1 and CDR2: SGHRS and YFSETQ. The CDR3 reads CASSFGTDAYNEQFF. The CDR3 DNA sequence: TGCGCCAGCAGCTTCGGGACAGACGCCTACAATGAGCAGTTCTTC.

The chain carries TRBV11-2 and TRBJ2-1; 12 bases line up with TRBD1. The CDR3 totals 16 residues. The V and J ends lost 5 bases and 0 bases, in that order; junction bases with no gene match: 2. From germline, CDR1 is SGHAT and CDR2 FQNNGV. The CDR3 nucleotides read TGTGCCAGCAGCCTGGGACAGGGGGCCTCCTACAATGAGCAGTTCTTC. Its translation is CASSLGQGASYNEQFF.

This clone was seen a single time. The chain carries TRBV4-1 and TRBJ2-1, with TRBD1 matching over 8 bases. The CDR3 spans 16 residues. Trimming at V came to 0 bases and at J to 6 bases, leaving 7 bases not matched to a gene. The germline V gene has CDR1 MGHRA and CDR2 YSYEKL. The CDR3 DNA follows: TGCGCCAGCAGCCAAGAATCGGGACAGGTCTCCAATGAGCAGTTCTTC. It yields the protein CASSQESGQVSNEQFF.

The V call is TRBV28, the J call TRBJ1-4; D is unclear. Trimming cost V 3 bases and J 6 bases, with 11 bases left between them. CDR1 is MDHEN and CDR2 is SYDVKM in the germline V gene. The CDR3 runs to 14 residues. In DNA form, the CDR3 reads TGTGCCAGCAGTTTCCGGGGTCTCTATGAAAAACTGTTTTTT. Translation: CASSFRGLYEKLFF.

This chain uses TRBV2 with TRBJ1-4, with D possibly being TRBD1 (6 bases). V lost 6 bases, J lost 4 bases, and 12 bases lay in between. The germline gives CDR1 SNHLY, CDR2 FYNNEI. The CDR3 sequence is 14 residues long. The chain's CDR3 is CASRQGMGNEKLFF. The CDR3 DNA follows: TGTGCCAGCAGGCAGGGGATGGGTAATGAAAAACTGTTTTTT. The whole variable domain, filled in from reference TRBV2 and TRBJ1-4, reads EPEVTQTPSHQVTQMGQEVILRCVPISNHLYFYWYRQILGQKVEFLVSFYNNEISEKSEIFDDQFSVERPDGSNFTLKIRSTKLEDSAMYFCASRQGMGNEKLFFGSGTQLSVL.

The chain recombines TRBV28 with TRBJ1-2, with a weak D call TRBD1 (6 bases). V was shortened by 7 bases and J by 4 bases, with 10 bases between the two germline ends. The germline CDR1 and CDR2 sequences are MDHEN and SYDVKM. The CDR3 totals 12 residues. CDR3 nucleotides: TGTGCCAGCAACAGGGATGCCTATGGCTACACCTTC. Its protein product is CASNRDAYGYTF.

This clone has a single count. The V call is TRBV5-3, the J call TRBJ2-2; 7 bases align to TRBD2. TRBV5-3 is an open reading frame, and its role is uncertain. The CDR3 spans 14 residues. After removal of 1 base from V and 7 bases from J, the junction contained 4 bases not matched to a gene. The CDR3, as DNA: TGTGCCAGAAGCTTGTCCAGGGAGGGCGGGGAGCTGTTTTTT. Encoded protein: CARSLSREGGELFF.

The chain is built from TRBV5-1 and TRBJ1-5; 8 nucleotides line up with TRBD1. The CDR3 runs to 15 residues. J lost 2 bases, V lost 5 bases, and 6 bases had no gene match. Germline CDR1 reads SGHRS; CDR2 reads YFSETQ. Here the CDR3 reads CASRKGTGGNQPQHF. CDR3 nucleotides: TGCGCCAGCAGGAAGGGGACAGGAGGCAATCAGCCCCAGCATTTT.

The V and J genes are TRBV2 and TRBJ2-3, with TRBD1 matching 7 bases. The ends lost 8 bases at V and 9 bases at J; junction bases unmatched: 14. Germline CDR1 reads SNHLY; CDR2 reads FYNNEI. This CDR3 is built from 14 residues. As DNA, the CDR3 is TGTGCCAGCGTCCCGACAGGGTTTGAAGAAACGCAGTATTTT. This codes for CASVPTGFEETQYF.

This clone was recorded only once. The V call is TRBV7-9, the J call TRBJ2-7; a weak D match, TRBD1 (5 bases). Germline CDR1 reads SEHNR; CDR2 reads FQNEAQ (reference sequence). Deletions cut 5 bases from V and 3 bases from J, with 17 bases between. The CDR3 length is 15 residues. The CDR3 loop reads CASSPLGRGIYEQYF. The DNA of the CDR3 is TGTGCCAGCAGCCCTTTGGGTAGGGGCATCTACGAGCAGTACTTC.

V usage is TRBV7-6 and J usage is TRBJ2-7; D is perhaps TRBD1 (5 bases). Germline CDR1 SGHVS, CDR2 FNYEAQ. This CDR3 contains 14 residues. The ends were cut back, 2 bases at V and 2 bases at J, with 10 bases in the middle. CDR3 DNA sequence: TGTGCCAGCAGCTTAAATCCAGGGACCTACGAGCAGTACTTC. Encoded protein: CASSLNPGTYEQYF. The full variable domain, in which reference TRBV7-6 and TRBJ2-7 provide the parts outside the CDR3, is GAGVSQSPRYKVTKRGQDVALRCDPISGHVSLYWYRQALGQGPEFLTYFNYEAQQDKSGLPNDRFSAERPEGSISTLTIQRTEQRDSAMYRCASSLNPGTYEQYFGPGTRLTVT.

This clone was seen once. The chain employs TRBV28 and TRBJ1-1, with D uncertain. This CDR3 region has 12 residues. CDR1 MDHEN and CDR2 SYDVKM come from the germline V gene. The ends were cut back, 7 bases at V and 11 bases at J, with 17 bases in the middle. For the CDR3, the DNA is TGTGCCAGCACCATAAGGCAGGAGCGGGCTTTCTTT. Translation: CASTIRQERAFF.

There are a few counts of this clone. DNA of the CDR3: TGTGCCAGTAGCAACACCAGGACAGGCCTCAACTATGGCTACACCTTC. Protein: CASSNTRTGLNYGYTF. The chain employs TRBV19 and TRBJ1-2; TRBD1 matches 7 bases. The CDR3 is 16 residues long. CDR1 is LNHDA, CDR2 SQIVND, per germline (reference sequence). With V trimmed by 6 bases and J by 2 bases, 12 bases remained unmatched.

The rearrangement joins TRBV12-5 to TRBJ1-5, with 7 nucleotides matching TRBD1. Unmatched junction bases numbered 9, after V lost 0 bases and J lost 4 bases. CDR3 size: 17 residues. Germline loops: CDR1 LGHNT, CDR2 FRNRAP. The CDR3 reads CASGLVVGGQENQPQHF. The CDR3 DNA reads TGTGCTAGTGGTTTGGTAGTAGGAGGACAGGAAAATCAGCCCCAGCATTTT. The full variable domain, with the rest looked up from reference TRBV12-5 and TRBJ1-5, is DARVTQTPRHKVTEMGQEVTMRCQPILGHNTVFWYRQTMMQGLELLAYFRNRAPLDDSGMPKDRFSAEMPDATLATLKIQPSEPRDSAVYFCASGLVVGGQENQPQHFGDGTRLSIL.

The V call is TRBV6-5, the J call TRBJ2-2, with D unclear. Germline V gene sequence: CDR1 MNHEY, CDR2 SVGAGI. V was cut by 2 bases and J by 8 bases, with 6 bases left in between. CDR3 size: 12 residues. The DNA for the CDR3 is TGTGCCAGCAGTTACCGGTCTGGGGAGCTGTTTTTT. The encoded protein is CASSYRSGELFF.

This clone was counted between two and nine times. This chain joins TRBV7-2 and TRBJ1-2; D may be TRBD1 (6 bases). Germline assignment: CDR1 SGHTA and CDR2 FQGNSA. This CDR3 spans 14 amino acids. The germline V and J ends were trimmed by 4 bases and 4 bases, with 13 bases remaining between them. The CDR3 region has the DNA TGTGCCAGCAGCTCGATACAGGGACCCTATGGCTACACCTTC. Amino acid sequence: CASSSIQGPYGYTF.

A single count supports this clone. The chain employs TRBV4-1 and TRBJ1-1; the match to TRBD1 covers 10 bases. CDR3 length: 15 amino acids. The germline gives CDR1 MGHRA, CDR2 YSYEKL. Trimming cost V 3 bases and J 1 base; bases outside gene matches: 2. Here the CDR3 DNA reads TGCGCCAGCAGCCAGGGACAGGGGAGGAACACTGAAGCTTTCTTT. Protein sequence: CASSQGQGRNTEAFF.

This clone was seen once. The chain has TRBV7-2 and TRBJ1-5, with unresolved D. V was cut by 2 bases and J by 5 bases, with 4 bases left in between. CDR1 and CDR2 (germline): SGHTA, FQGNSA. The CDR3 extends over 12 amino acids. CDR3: CASSLYDQPQHF. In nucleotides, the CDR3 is TGTGCCAGCAGCTTATATGATCAGCCCCAGCATTTT.

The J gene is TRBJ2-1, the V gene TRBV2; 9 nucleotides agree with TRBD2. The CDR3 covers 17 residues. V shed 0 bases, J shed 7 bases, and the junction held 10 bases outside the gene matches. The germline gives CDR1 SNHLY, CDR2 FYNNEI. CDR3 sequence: CASSEAGASGELNEQFF. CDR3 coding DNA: TGTGCCAGCAGTGAAGCTGGCGCTAGCGGGGAGTTGAATGAGCAGTTCTTC. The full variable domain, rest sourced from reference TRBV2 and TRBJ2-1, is EPEVTQTPSHQVTQMGQEVILRCVPISNHLYFYWYRQILGQKVEFLVSFYNNEISEKSEIFDDQFSVERPDGSNFTLKIRSTKLEDSAMYFCASSEAGASGELNEQFFGPGTRLTVL.